A single sample gave rise to the 9 T cell receptor beta chains below, sequenced in a study of technical replicates of blood from a few donors. The repertoire was sequenced with immunoSEQ multiplex PCR; TCRdb's copy has only in-frame clones and lacks some. The sample carries under 100,000 clones, around 94% recorded once. The sequencing input was T cells isolated from PBMCs. These receptors were taken from a human donor in good health.

V and J are TRBV4-2 and TRBJ1-3; D may be TRBD1 (5 bases). Trimming stripped 1 base from V and 7 bases from J, with 11 bases between. The CDR3 has 14 residues. The germline CDR1 and CDR2 sequences are LGHNA and YNFKEQ. CDR3 nucleotides: TGTGCCAGCAGCCAAGGGGACGGGGGGAACACCATATATTTT. Translating gives CASSQGDGGNTIYF.

This chain uses TRBV5-1 with TRBJ2-7; D is perhaps TRBD1 (6 bases). Germline assignment: CDR1 SGHRS and CDR2 YFSETQ. V was trimmed by 5 bases and J by 0 bases, leaving 9 bases between them. This CDR3 has 13 amino acids. CDR3 region: CASSRDNSYEQYF. Here the CDR3 DNA reads TGCGCCAGCAGTCGGGACAACTCCTACGAGCAGTACTTC.

The rearrangement joins TRBV2 to TRBJ2-2, with TRBD1 identical over 10 bases. V lost 2 bases to trimming and J lost 7 bases; unmatched junction nucleotides: 16. The CDR3 covers 19 residues. Germline values: CDR1 SNHLY, CDR2 FYNNEI. The CDR3 spells CASSELLPLGQGVIGELFF. CDR3 coding DNA: TGTGCCAGCAGTGAACTTTTACCTCTTGGACAGGGGGTGATCGGGGAGCTGTTTTTT.

The chain uses TRBV19 and TRBJ1-2; D uncertain. V was trimmed by 1 base and J by 6 bases, leaving 24 bases between them. Per the germline V gene, CDR1 is LNHDA and CDR2 is SQIVND (reference sequence). This CDR3 has 18 residues. The chain's CDR3 is CASSIGSLTWGGMNGYTF. The DNA for the CDR3 is TGTGCCAGTAGTATAGGGTCTCTCACCTGGGGAGGAATGAATGGCTACACCTTC.

This clone was seen a single time. The chain joins TRBV9 to TRBJ1-1; 7 bases map to TRBD1. The V and J ends lost 4 bases and 5 bases, in that order; junction bases with no gene match: 8. Germline-derived CDR1 and CDR2 are SGDLS and YYNGEE. This CDR3 is 14 amino acids long. The CDR3 sequence is CASSTQGGGTEAFF. CDR3 DNA sequence: TGTGCCAGCAGCACCCAGGGGGGTGGTACTGAAGCTTTCTTT.

This clone was counted a few times. J is TRBJ1-1 and V is TRBV18; 8 nucleotides agree with TRBD1. V trimming: 0 bases; J trimming: 10 bases; junction bases outside the gene matches: 10. This CDR3 comprises 15 residues. CDR1 and CDR2 from the germline V gene are KGHSH and LQKENI. The CDR3 spells CASSPPNTDRAGAFF. The CDR3, as DNA: TGTGCCAGCTCACCACCGAATACGGACAGGGCTGGAGCTTTCTTT.

V usage is TRBV10-3 and J usage is TRBJ2-7, with 13 bases identical to TRBD2. J gave up 5 bases and V 7 bases, and 5 bases lay outside the gene matches. The germline CDR1 and CDR2 sequences are ENHRY and SYGVKD. The CDR3 consists of 14 residues. The CDR3 region is CAITDGLAGDEQYF. The CDR3, as DNA: TGTGCCATCACTGATGGACTAGCGGGAGACGAGCAGTACTTC.

This chain uses TRBV2 with TRBJ2-3; 11 bases align to TRBD1. CDR3 length: 17 residues. Germline V gene lookup returns CDR1 SNHLY and CDR2 FYNNEI. The junction had 7 bases not matched to a gene; V was cut back by 0 bases and J by 5 bases. The CDR3 DNA reads TGTGCCAGCAGTGAAGCAAGGACAGGGGGCAGGTTAGATACGCAGTATTTT. It translates to CASSEARTGGRLDTQYF.

This clone has a single count. The chain has TRBV20-1 and TRBJ1-2, with D perhaps matching TRBD1 (6 bases). The germline V gene has CDR1 DFQATT and CDR2 SNEGSKA (reference sequence). V dropped 5 bases and J dropped 6 bases, with 10 bases sitting between them. The CDR3 covers 11 residues. CDR3 nucleotide sequence: TGCAGTGCTCGGGACATCCATGGCTACACCTTC. It translates to CSARDIHGYTF.